This TCR beta chain appears in the sequencing data of a study of CD8 T cells in Susac syndrome (dated by TCRdb to between 2018 and 2020). In terms of the full investigation: Whether CD8+ T cell activation and differentiation in Susac syndrome was antigen driven was tested using repertoire sequencing.

Peripheral blood CD8+ and CD4+ T cells from healthy donors, Susac syndrome patients and multiple sclerosis patients were profiled by high-throughput TCR beta sequencing. Healthy donors were included as age- and sex-matched controls. CD8+ TEMRA cells were enriched by FACS, while bulk CD8+ and CD4+ T cells were purified by magnetic negative isolation. Blood was drawn into EDTA tubes, processed within 24 hours, and PBMCs were isolated by density gradient centrifugation. PBMCs destined for TCR sequencing were cryopreserved in liquid nitrogen and later thawed in a 37 °C water bath. The sorted or isolated CD4+, CD8+ and CD8+ TEMRA cells reached a purity of at least 90%. RNA was extracted using the RNeasy kit, and roughly 0.5 to 1 microgram was reverse transcribed with random hexamers. The immunoSEQ multiplex PCR assay, which covers 54 Vbeta and 13 Jbeta segments, was used to amplify TCR beta CDR3 regions. To correct PCR amplification bias, a synthetic template baseline was used for both primer optimization and computational correction. In the source study's methods: Only productive sequences were kept, with reads annotated to V, D and J genes according to IMGT and analyzed in immunoSEQ Analyzer. To calculate clonality, Shannon entropy was normalized by log2 of the number of productive unique sequences and then subtracted from one. For each patient and control, public and private clones were evaluated within the 100 most prevalent clones. Clones were defined as Susac-specific if absent from the healthy and MS cohorts, from around 1,000 published viral clones and from other ImmuneACCESS disease sequences. TCRdb applied fastp at Q25 and MiXCR to the public reads, then kept only in-frame beta chains. For every CDR3 protein sequence, its rows merge into one entry that carries the most common genes and DNA. What appears here as the V and J calls and clone size reflects TCRdb's work, not the paper's. This sample comprises over 100,000 distinct CDR3 sequences, around 90% of them detected only once. The leading ten clones occupy approximately 0.13% of the sample.

From the cysteine up to the phenylalanine, the CDR3 has a length of 12 residues. The retained sequence is limited to the CDR3, 36 bases, with the frame set at the first base. V lost 4 bases and J lost 0 bases; the stretch between them is 4 bases long. CDR1 is given as SGHTA and CDR2 as FQGNSA, both from the germline V gene. This clonotype was observed a handful of times. The antigen it recognizes is unknown. The record has no base qualities; no much larger clone is one base away. General findings and caveats noted by the study authors: The TCR sequencing and HLA analysis was acknowledged to have included a relatively small number of individuals.

The specimen sequenced was CD4+ T cells from PBMCs. The sequence joins TRBV7-2 to TRBJ2-7; no D gene call is confident. The TCR originated in a human donor in good health. CDR3 sequence: CASSSSSYEQYF. DNA sequence: TGTGCCAGCAGCTCGAGCTCCTACGAGCAGTACTTC. The full variable domain, with segments outside the CDR3 supplied by the reference TRBV7-2 and TRBJ2-7 proteins, appears as GAGVSQSPSNKVTEKGKDVELRCDPISGHTALYWYRQSLGQGLEFLIYFQGNSAPDKSGLPSDRFSAERTGGSVSTLTIQRTQQEDSAVYLCASSSSSYEQYFGPGTRLTVT.